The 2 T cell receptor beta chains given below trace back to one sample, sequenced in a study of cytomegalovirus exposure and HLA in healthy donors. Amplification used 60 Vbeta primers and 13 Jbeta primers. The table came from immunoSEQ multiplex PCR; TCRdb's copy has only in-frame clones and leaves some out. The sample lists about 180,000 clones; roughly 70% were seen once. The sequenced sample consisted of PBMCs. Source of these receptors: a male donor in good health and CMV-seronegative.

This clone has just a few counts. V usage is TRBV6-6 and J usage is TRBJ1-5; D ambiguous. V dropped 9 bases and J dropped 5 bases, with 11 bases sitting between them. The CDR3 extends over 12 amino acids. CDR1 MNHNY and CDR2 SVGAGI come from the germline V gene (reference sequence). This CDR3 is CASVGSDQPQHF. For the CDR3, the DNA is TGTGCCAGTGTCGGGTCCGATCAGCCCCAGCATTTT.

In DNA, the CDR3 is TGTGCCATCAGCCCGACTAGCGGGAGGGCCGACATTCAGTACTTC. Protein product: CAISPTSGRADIQYF. V and J are TRBV10-3 and TRBJ2-4; 14 bases map to TRBD2. V lost 6 bases, J lost 8 bases, and 6 bases stayed unmatched. This CDR3 spans 15 amino acids. The germline gives CDR1 ENHRY, CDR2 SYGVKD.